The text below deals with one T cell receptor beta chain. This record comes from a study of PD-1 blockade in classical Hodgkin lymphoma. All patients relapsed after autologous stem cell transplantation, and brentuximab vedotin exposure varied. Best responses were complete response, partial response or progressive disease. Profiled with immunoSEQ multiplex PCR; TCRdb holds only in-frame clones, not every one. The top ten hold 10% of the sample, which has nearly 60,000 clones, around 93% seen once. Trimming pared 3 bases from V and 2 bases from J, leaving 16 bases between. CDR1 and CDR2 (germline): SQVTM, ANQGSEA. There are 15 residues in the CDR3.

The material sequenced was peripheral blood mononuclear cells (PBMCs), taken before the second cycle of nivolumab. The sequence came from a human donor with classical Hodgkin lymphoma. This chain links TRBV29-1 with TRBJ1-2; possible D gene TRBD1, 6 bases. This CDR3 reads CSVDGRLGQNYGYTF. The CDR3 coding sequence is TGCAGCGTTGATGGCAGGTTAGGACAGAACTATGGCTACACCTTC.